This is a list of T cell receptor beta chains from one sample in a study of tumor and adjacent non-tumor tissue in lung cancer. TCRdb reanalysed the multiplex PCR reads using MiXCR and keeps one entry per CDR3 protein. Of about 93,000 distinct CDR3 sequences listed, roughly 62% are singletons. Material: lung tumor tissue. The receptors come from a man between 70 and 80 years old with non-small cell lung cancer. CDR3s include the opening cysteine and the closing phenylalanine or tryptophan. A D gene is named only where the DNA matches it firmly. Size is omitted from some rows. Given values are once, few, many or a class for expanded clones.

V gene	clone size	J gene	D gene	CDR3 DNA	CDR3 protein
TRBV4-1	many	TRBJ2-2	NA	TGCGCCAGCAGCCAAACAGGAGCGAACACCGGGGAGCTGTTTTTT	CASSQTGANTGELFF
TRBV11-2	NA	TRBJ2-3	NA	TGTGCCTGCAGTTCCCATCGAGACGGCAAGGGGCTGTACACAGATACGCAGTATTTT	CACSSHRDGKGLYTDTQYF
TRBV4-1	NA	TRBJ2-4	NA	TGCGCCAGCAGCCAAGCACTGACTTGGACCAACAACATTCAGTACTTC	CASSQALTWTNNIQYF
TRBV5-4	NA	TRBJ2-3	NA	TGTGCCAGCAGATATACGGCAGATACGCAGTATTTT	CASRYTADTQYF
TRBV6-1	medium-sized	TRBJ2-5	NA	TGTGCCAGCAGCCTCAGGCCACAAGAGACCCAGTACTTC	CASSLRPQETQYF
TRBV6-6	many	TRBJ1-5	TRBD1	TGTGCCAGCATGGCAGGGGGGAATCAGCCCCAGCATTTT	CASMAGGNQPQHF
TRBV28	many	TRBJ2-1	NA	TGTGCCAGCAGTGGCAGGGGTAATGAGCAGTTCTTC	CASSGRGNEQFF
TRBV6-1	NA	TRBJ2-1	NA	TGTGCCAGTTCGGTAGAGATCCTTAGCTCCTACAATGAGCAGTTCTTC	CASSVEILSSYNEQFF
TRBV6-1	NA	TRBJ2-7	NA	TGTGCCAGCAGCGACCTTAGGATTACAGAGTCCTACGATCAGTACTTC	CASSDLRITESYDQYF
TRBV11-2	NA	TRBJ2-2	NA	TGTGCCAGCAGCGTGTTCGTGGCCAAGAACACCGGGGAACTGTTTTTT	CASSVFVAKNTGELFF
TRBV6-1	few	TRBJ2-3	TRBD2	TGTGCTAGCAGTGAAGCGGGAGGGAGAGGACGTGGCACAGATACGCGGTATTTT	CASSEAGGRGRGTDTRYF
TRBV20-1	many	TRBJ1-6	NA	TGCAGTGCTCCCCCAAGACGGAGCCATAATTCACCCCTCCACTTT	CSAPPRRSHNSPLHF
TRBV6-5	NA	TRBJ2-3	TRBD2	TGTGCCAGTAGTTACCCGCCTGGGACTAGCGGGAGATTGCAGTATTTT	CASSYPPGTSGRLQYF
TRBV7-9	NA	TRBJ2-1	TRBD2	TGTGCCAGCAAGGATGGGACTAGCGGCAATGAGCAGTTCTTC	CASKDGTSGNEQFF
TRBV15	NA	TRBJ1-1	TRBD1	TGTGCCACCAGCTCGACAGGGGGCGCGGACACTGAAGCTTTCTTT	CATSSTGGADTEAFF
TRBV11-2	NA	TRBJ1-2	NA	TGTGCCAGCAGCGCAGACATCTACTATAGCTACACCTTC	CASSADIYYSYTF
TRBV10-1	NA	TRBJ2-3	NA	TGTGCCTGCAGTGATTCGGGAGATACGCAGTGTTTT	CACSDSGDTQCF
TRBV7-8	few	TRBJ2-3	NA	TGTGCCAGCAGCTTAGCGGGGAGGAGCACAGATACGCAGTATTTT	CASSLAGRSTDTQYF
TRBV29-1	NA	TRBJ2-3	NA	TGCAGTTTCAAAGCGACCGCTGGACCCACAGATACGCAGTATTTT	CSFKATAGPTDTQYF
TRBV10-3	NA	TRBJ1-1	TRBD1	TGTGCCATCAGTGAGTCGAGGGGGCGGGACACTGAAGCTTACTTT	CAISESRGRDTEAYF
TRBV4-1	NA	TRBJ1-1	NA	TGCGCCAGCAGCCGATCGACAGTTGAAGCTTTCTTT	CASSRSTVEAFF
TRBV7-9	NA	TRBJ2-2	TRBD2	TGTACCAGCAGCCTTGGGCTAGCGGGAGTCGGAACTGGGGAGCTGTTTTTT	CTSSLGLAGVGTGELFF
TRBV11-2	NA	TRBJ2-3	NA	TGTGCAAGCAGACTAGGGTGGGGGGAAAGAGGTTCTAGCAATCAGCCTCAGTATTTT	CASRLGWGERGSSNQPQYF
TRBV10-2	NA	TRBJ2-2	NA	TGCGCCAGAAGGGGTCAGATCACCGGGGAGCTGTTTTTT	CARRGQITGELFF
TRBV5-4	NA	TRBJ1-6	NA	TGTGCCAGCAGCTTACACAGAGACGGAGATTTACCCCTCCACTTT	CASSLHRDGDLPLHF
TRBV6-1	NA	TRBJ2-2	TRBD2	TGTACCTGGAGGGCGGGGGTCACCGGGGAGCTGTTTTTT	CTWRAGVTGELFF
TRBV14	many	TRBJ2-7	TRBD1	TGTGCCAGCAGCCAGTGGCAGGGGGCCTACGAGCAGTACTTC	CASSQWQGAYEQYF
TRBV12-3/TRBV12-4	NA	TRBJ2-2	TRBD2	TGTGCCAGCAACCAGCGGGGGGGCGACACCGGGGAGCTGTTTTTT	CASNQRGGDTGELFF
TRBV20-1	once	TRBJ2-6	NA	TGCAGTGTGAGGTCTGGGGCCAATGTCCTGACTTTC	CSVRSGANVLTF
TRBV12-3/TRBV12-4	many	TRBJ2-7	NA	TGTGCCAGCAGTCCGGGGACGGCCCTTCTCGAGCAGTACTTC	CASSPGTALLEQYF
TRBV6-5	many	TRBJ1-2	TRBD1	TGTGCCAGCAGTACCCGCGGACAGGGGGGTAGTAACTATGGCTACACCTTC	CASSTRGQGGSNYGYTF
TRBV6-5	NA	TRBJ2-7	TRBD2	TGCGCCAGCAGTCAACTAGCGGGTGCCAGCTCCTACGAGCAGTACTTC	CASSQLAGASSYEQYF
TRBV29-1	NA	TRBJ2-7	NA	TGCTGCGTTGAAGTCTACCTGAAAGGGAAGTACTTC	CCVEVYLKGKYF
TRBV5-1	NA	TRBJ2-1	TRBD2	TGCGCCAGCAGCTTTTCTGGGACTAGAGCTGTGCAGTTCTTC	CASSFSGTRAVQFF
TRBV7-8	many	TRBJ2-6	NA	TGTGCCAGCAGCCCCGGGACTGGGGCCAACGTCCTGACTTTC	CASSPGTGANVLTF
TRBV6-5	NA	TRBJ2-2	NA	TGTGCCAGCAAGGGGGGGACGAACACCGGGGAGCTGTTTTTT	CASKGGTNTGELFF
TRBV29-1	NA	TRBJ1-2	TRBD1	TGCAGCGCTTTCAACAATGGGACAGAAAATAACTGTGGCTACACCTTC	CSAFNNGTENNCGYTF